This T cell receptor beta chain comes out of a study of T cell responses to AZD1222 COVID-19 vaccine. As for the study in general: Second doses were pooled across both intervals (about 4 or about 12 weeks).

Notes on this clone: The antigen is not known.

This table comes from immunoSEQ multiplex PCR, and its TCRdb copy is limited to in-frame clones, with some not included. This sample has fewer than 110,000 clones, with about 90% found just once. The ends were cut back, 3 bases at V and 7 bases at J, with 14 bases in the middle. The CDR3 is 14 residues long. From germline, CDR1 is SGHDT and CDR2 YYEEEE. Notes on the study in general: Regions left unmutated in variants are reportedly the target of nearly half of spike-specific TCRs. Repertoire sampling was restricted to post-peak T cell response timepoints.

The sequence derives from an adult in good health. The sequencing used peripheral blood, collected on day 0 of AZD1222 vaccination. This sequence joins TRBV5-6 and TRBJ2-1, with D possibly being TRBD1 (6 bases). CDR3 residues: CASSWVTGPNEQFF. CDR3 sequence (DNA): TGTGCCAGCAGCTGGGTGACAGGCCCGAATGAGCAGTTCTTC. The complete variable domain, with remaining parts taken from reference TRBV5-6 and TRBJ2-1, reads DAGVTQSPTHLIKTRGQQVTLRCSPKSGHDTVSWYQQALGQGPQFIFQYYEEEERQRGNFPDRFSGHQFPNYSSELNVNALLLGDSALYLCASSWVTGPNEQFFGPGTRLTVL.